Here is one T cell receptor (beta chain) with its context. Its antigen is not known. This CDR3 region has 18 residues. The germline gives CDR1 ENHRY, CDR2 SYGVKD. J gave up 5 bases and V 2 bases, and 11 bases lay outside the gene matches. Regions amplified from RNA transcripts were the TCR beta CDR3 regions. A first-round RT-PCR of the TCR CDR3 used the HTBI primer set. TCRdb re-analysed the multiplex PCR reads in MiXCR, keeping a single row per CDR3 protein. The table records around 420,000 distinct CDR3 sequences, 15% to 19% of them present only once. This sample stems from a study of T cells in Graves' hyperthyroidism and ophthalmopathy. Study results and limitations: Most thyroid clonotypes expanded above 0.001 appeared in blood too.

Each patient was aged 18 to 65 and had newly diagnosed hyperthyroidism of under 2 months' duration. The sample taken for sequencing was blood. The clonotype was recovered from a young woman with Graves' hyperthyroidism. The chain links TRBV10-3 to TRBJ2-5; 13 nucleotides match TRBD2. The CDR3, as DNA: TGTGCCATCAGTGAGATAAGGACTAGCGGGGGTCTCGAGGAGACCCAGTACTTC. Encoded protein: CAISEIRTSGGLEETQYF.